A selection of T cell receptor beta chains follows, all from one sample in a study of regulatory T cells in long-lasting Graves disease. TCRdb processed the multiplex PCR reads anew with MiXCR; each CDR3 protein has one entry. The table lists 450,000 to 500,000 distinct CDR3 sequences, around 15% of them singletons. In addition, the sample was reused for a study of T cells in Graves' hyperthyroidism and ophthalmopathy.

The sequencing used peripheral blood mononuclear cells (PBMCs), collected at new diagnosis, from a patient treated with antithyroid drugs. The receptors stem from a man in his forties with Graves disease. CDR3s include the opening cysteine and the closing phenylalanine or tryptophan. D genes are given only for firm matches. Only some rows state a clone size, as once, few, many or a class for expanded clones.

v_call	clone_size	d_call	j_call	cdr3_nt	cdr3_aa
TRBV29-1	many	-	TRBJ2-6	TGCAGCGTTGCGTCCTCTGGGGCCAACGTCCTGACTTTC	CSVASSGANVLTF
TRBV6-1	many	-	TRBJ1-4	TGTGCCAGCAGTGAAGTTGGAGCAACTAATGAAAAACTGTTTTTT	CASSEVGATNEKLFF
TRBV12-3/TRBV12-4	many	TRBD1	TRBJ2-2	TGTGCCAGCAGCATTACAGGGGGAGCCGGGGAGCTGTTTTTT	CASSITGGAGELFF
TRBV6-2/TRBV6-3	many	TRBD2	TRBJ2-3	TGTGCCAGCGGAGCTAGCGGGAGGGCAGATACGCAGTATTTT	CASGASGRADTQYF
TRBV5-1	many	TRBD1	TRBJ1-6	TGCGCCAGCAGCTCCCTGACAGGGAGTGGTTCACCCCTCCACTTT	CASSSLTGSGSPLHF
TRBV5-1	many	TRBD2	TRBJ2-7	TGCGCCAGCAGCGACGAGGGACTAGCGGGAGGAGGCTACGAGCAGTACTTC	CASSDEGLAGGGYEQYF
TRBV29-1	many	TRBD1	TRBJ2-5	TGCAGCGTTGACTCGGCGACAGGGGGTGCGACCCAGTACTTC	CSVDSATGGATQYF
TRBV12-3/TRBV12-4	many	-	TRBJ2-3	TGTGCCAGCAGGGCACAGAAAATTGGCACAGATACGCAGTATTTT	CASRAQKIGTDTQYF
TRBV6-1	few	-	TRBJ2-1	TGTGCCAGCAGCCGGAACTTCGGCTCCTACAATGAGCAGTTCTTC	CASSRNFGSYNEQFF
TRBV5-1	-	TRBD1	TRBJ2-5	TGCGCCAGCACCCATGACAGGGCGGGAGAGACCCAGTACTTC	CASTHDRAGETQYF
TRBV28	many	TRBD1	TRBJ1-6	TGTGCCAGTATCCGGGACAGGGTAAATTCACCCCTCCACTTT	CASIRDRVNSPLHF
TRBV4-1	few	-	TRBJ2-5	TGCGCCAGCAGTTACAGGGTAGCCCAAGAGACCCAGTACTTC	CASSYRVAQETQYF
TRBV6-5	-	-	TRBJ2-1	TGTGCCAGCAGTTACGAGTCCTCTGGGTACAATGAGCAGTTCTTC	CASSYESSGYNEQFF
TRBV29-1	few	-	TRBJ2-1	TGCAGCGTTGAAAGCCCGGTCCCGGGACATATCCAAGGGCGATTCTTC	CSVESPVPGHIQGRFF
TRBV9	few	-	TRBJ2-7	TGTGCCAGCAGCGAGGGGGGGCAAGCTACCTACGAGCAGTACTTC	CASSEGGQATYEQYF
TRBV28	-	-	TRBJ2-5	TGTGCCAGCAGTTCGTCCGGGGGACCCCAAGAGACCCAGTACTTC	CASSSSGGPQETQYF
TRBV18	few	-	TRBJ2-1	TGTGCCAGCTCACCACAAGTCGTAGGGGTTAATGAGCAGTTCTTC	CASSPQVVGVNEQFF
TRBV20-1	few	-	TRBJ2-3	TGCAGTGCTAGAAATGAAGATTTAGGGCACCTTTGGAAAACAGATACGCAGTATTTT	CSARNEDLGHLWKTDTQYF
TRBV3-1	many	-	TRBJ1-1	TGTGCCAGCAGCCGACAGACGAACACTGAAGCTTTCTTT	CASSRQTNTEAFF
TRBV19	many	-	TRBJ2-1	TGTGCCAGTAGTATAATCGGGGGTGTCGCCTACAATGAGCAGTTCTTC	CASSIIGGVAYNEQFF
TRBV5-1	many	-	TRBJ2-3	TGCGCCAGCAGCTTGGGGGGCCTAGCAGGAGATACGCAGTATTTT	CASSLGGLAGDTQYF
TRBV7-9	many	TRBD1	TRBJ1-5	TGTGCCAGCAGCTCGACAGGGTTGGATCAGCCCCAGCATTTT	CASSSTGLDQPQHF
TRBV5-8	-	-	TRBJ2-2	TGTGCCAGCAGCTTGGTGGGCAGGGGATACGCGAACACCGGGGAGCTGTTTTTT	CASSLVGRGYANTGELFF
TRBV5-1	-	TRBD2	TRBJ2-1	TGCGCCAGCAGCTTGGAGTCTAGCGGGAGTTTCTACAATGAGCAGTTCTTC	CASSLESSGSFYNEQFF
TRBV24-1	-	TRBD1	TRBJ1-2	TGTGCCACCAGTGAAACCGGGACAGCTGCAGGCTACACCTTC	CATSETGTAAGYTF
TRBV15	many	TRBD1	TRBJ2-7	TGTGCCACCAGCAGAGGGACAGGGACGTTGGACGAGCAGTACTTC	CATSRGTGTLDEQYF
TRBV28	many	-	TRBJ2-2	TGTGCCAGCAAGAGGAGCGGAGTCAACGCCGGGGAGCTGTTTTTT	CASKRSGVNAGELFF
TRBV28	many	-	TRBJ1-6	TGTGCCAGCACCCTTGGGGGTTCACTCAGCCCCCACCTCCACTTT	CASTLGGSLSPHLHF
TRBV6-5	many	-	TRBJ2-7	TGTGCCAGCAGTTACAGGCCGGAGAGCTCCTACGAGCAGTACTTC	CASSYRPESSYEQYF